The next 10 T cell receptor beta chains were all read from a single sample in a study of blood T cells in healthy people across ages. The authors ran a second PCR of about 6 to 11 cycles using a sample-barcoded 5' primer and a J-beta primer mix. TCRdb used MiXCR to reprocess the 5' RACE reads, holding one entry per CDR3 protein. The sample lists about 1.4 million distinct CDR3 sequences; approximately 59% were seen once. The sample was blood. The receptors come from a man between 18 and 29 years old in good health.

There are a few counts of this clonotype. CDR3 in amino acids: CASSPVRQSGETQYF. In nucleotides, the CDR3 is TGTGCCAGCAGCCCAGTCAGACAATCCGGGGAGACCCAGTACTTC. J is TRBJ2-5 and V is TRBV2; no firm D call. This CDR3 is built from 15 residues. Germline V gene sequence: CDR1 SNHLY, CDR2 FYNNEI. V was shortened by 6 bases and J by 5 bases, with 19 bases between the two germline ends.

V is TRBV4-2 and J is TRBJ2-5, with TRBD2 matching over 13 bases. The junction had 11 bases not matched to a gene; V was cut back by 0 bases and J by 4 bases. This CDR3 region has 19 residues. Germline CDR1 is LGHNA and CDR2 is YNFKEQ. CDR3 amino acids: CASSQDGGTSGASRETQYF. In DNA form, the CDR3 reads TGTGCCAGCAGCCAAGATGGTGGGACTAGCGGGGCGTCCCGAGAGACCCAGTACTTC.

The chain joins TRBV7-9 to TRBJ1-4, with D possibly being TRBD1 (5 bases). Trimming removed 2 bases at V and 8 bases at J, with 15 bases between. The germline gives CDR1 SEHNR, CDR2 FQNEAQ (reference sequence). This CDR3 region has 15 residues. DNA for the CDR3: TGTGCCAGCAGCTTACGTCTGGGGCTAACCGAAAAACTGTTTTTT. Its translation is CASSLRLGLTEKLFF.

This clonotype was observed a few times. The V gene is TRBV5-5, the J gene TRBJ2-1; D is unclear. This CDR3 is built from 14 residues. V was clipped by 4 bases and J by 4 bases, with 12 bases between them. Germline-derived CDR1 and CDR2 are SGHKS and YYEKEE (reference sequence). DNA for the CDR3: TGTGCCAGCAGCCGGTCAGGCCATTACAATGAGCAGTTCTTC. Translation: CASSRSGHYNEQFF.

The CDR3 loop reads CASSWGAFSGANVLTF. The CDR3 DNA reads TGTGCCAGCAGCTGGGGCGCTTTCTCTGGGGCCAACGTCCTGACTTTC. This chain joins TRBV5-5 and TRBJ2-6; D might be TRBD1 (5 bases). Looked up from germline, CDR1 is SGHKS and CDR2 is YYEKEE (reference sequence). This CDR3 has 16 residues. V lost 3 bases to trimming and J lost 0 bases, with 10 bases between them.

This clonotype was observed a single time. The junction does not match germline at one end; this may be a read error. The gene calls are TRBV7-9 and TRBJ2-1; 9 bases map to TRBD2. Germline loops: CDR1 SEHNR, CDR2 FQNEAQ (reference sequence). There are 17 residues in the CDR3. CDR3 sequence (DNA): TGTGCCAACAGCTCCAATTCCGGGACTAGCCTACCGAATGAGCAGTTCTTC. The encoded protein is CANSSNSGTSLPNEQFF.

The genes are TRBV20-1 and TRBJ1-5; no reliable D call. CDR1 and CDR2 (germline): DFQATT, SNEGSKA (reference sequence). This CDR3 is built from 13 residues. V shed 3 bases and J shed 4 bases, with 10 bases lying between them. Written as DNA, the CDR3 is TGCAGTGCTAGCAACAGCCCTAATCAGCCCCAGCATTTT. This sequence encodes CSASNSPNQPQHF.

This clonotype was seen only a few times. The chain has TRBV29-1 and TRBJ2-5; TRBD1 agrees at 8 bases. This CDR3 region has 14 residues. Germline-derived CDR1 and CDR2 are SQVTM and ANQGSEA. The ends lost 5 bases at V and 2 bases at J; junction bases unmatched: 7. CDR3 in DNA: TGCAGCGTTACCGCTTACAGGGGGCAAGAGACCCAGTACTTC. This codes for CSVTAYRGQETQYF.

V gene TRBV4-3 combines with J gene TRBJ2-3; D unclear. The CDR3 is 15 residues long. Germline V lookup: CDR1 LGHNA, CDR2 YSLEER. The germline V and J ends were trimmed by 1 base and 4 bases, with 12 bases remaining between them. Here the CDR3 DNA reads TGCGCCAGCAGCCAAGGGTTCCCTGGGGCAGATACGCAGTATTTT. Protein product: CASSQGFPGADTQYF.

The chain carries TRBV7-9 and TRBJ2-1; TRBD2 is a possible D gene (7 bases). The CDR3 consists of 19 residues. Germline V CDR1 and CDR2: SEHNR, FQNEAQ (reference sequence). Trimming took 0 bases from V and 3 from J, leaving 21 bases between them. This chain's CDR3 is CASSLAFGGGRPHYNEQFF. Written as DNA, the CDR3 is TGTGCCAGCAGCTTAGCGTTTGGGGGGGGCCGACCTCACTACAATGAGCAGTTCTTC.